This T cell receptor (beta chain) was recovered during a study of chemoradiotherapy in HPV16-positive cancers. For the study at large: Candidate HPV-specific T-cell clones and common TCR motifs came from functional assays in a couple of HPV16-positive patients. Overall study results and limits: Candidate HPV-specific clones and E7-related TCR motifs grew in tumor during treatment. Only a couple of HPV16-positive patients supplied the functional HPV-specificity definition.

Samples were taken several times over chemoradiotherapy. There are 15 residues in the CDR3. V lost 1 base, J lost 8 bases, and 15 bases lay in between. The V gene's germline CDR1 is SGHDT and CDR2 YYEEEE. For this clone: The antigen is not known.

Libraries were prepared by immunoSEQ multiplex PCR; TCRdb keeps only in-frame clonotypes and omits some of them. Of roughly 5,400 clones in the sample, about four fifths were seen once. The sample consisted of tumor tissue, taken from a patient who underwent chemoradiotherapy. The chain couples TRBV5-6 to TRBJ1-4; TRBD1 might be the D (5 bases). The clonotype comes from a human donor with HPV-associated anogenital cancer. The CDR3 nucleotides are TGTGCCAGCAGCTTGCAGGGAGCCCTTAGAGAAAAACTGTTTTTT. Translating it yields CASSLQGALREKLFF.